This T cell receptor beta chain was profiled in a study of blood T cell repertoires in COVID-19. Study-level background: Samples taken during acute and convalescent COVID-19 were collected in the United States, Italy and Spain. Sources were T cells, B-cell-depleted T cells, or PBMCs; the material itself was cDNA or gDNA.

The CDR3 extends over 14 amino acids. The germline CDR1 and CDR2 sequences are SGHVS and FQNEAQ. Trimming pared 1 base from V and 3 bases from J, leaving 10 bases between. Original analysis: The authors estimated nucleated cell counts from reference gene primer amplification. TCRdb keeps only in-frame clones here, not all; method: immunoSEQ multiplex PCR. From that table come the V and J calls and clone size; the DNA was used to work out D and trimming. The top ten clones hold less than 0.75% of a sample with fewer than 250,000 clones, 70% to 90% of them seen once. The chain carries TRBV7-8 and TRBJ2-7; D might be TRBD2 (6 bases). This clonotype was sampled from a man aged 35-49 years with acute or convalescent COVID-19. Sequenced sample: peripheral blood. CDR3 bases: TGTGCCAGCAGCTTAGGGGGGGTCGACTACGAGCAGTACTTC. Residues: CASSLGGVDYEQYF.